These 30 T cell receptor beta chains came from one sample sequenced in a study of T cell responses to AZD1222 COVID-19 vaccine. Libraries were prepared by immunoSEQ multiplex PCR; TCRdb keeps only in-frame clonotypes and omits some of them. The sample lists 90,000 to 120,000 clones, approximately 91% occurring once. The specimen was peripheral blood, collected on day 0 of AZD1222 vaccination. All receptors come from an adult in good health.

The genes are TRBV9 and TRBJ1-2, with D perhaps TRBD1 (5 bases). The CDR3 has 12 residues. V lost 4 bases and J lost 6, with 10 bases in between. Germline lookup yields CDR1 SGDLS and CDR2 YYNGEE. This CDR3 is CASSQGGNGYTF. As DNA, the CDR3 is TGTGCCAGCAGCCAGGGAGGTAATGGCTACACCTTC.

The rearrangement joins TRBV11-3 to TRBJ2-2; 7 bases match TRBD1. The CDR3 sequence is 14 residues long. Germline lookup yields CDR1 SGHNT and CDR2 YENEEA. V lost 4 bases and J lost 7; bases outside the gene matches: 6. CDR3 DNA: TGTGCCAGCAGCTCTGGACAGGAGGACGGGGAGCTGTTTTTT. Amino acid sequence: CASSSGQEDGELFF.

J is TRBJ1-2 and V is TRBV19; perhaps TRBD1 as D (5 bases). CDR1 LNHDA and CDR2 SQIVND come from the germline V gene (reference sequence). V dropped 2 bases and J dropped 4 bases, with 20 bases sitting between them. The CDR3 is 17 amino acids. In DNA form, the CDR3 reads TGTGCCAGTAGTATAATAAAGGGGCAGGGACCGGGCTATGGCTACACCTTC. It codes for CASSIIKGQGPGYGYTF.

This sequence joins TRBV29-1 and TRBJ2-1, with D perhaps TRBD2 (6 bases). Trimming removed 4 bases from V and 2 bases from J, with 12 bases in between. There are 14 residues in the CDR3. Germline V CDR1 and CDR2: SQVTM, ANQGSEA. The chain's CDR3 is CSVVGRGTYNEQFF. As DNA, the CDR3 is TGCAGCGTTGTAGGACGGGGGACCTACAATGAGCAGTTCTTC.

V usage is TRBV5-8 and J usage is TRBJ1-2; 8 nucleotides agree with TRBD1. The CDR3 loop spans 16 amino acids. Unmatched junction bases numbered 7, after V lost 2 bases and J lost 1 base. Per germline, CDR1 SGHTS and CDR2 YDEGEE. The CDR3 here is CASSFRQGAFNYGYTF. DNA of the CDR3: TGTGCCAGCAGCTTTAGGCAGGGGGCCTTTAACTATGGCTACACCTTC.

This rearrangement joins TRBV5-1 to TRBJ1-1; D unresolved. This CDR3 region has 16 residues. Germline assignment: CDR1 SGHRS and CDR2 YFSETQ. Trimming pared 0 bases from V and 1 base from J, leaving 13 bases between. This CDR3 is CASSLAGFLGNTEAFF. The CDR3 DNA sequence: TGCGCCAGCAGCTTGGCTGGGTTCTTAGGGAACACTGAAGCTTTCTTT.

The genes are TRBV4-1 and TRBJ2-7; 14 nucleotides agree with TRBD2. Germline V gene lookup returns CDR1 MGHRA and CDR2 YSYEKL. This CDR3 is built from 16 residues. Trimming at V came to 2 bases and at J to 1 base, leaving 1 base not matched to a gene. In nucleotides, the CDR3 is TGCGCCAGCAGCCAACGACTAGCGGGGGGGTCCTACGAGCAGTACTTC. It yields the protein CASSQRLAGGSYEQYF.

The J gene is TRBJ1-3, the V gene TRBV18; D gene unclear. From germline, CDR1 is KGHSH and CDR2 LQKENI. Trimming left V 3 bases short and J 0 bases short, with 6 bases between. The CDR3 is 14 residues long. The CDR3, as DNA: TGTGCCAGCTCACCCGGCGGCTCTGGAAACACCATATATTTT. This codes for CASSPGGSGNTIYF.

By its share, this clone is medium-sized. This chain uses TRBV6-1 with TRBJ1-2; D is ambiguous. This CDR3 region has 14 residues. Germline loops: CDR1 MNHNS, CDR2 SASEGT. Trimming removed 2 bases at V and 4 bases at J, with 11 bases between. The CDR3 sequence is CASSEQYGGYGYTF. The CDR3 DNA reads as TGTGCCAGCAGTGAACAGTACGGCGGCTATGGCTACACCTTC.

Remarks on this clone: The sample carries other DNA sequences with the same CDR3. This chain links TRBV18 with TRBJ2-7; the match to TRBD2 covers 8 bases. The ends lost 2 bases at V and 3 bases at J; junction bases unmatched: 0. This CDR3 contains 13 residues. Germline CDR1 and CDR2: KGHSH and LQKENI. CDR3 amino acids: CASSPGTSYEQYF. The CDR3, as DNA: TGTGCCAGCTCACCAGGGACTAGCTACGAGCAGTACTTC.

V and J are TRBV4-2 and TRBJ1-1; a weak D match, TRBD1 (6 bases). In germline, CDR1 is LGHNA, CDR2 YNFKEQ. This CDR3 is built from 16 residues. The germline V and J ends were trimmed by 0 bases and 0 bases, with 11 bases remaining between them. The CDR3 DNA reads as TGTGCCAGCAGCCAAGACAGAAGGACAGTGAACACTGAAGCTTTCTTT. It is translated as CASSQDRRTVNTEAFF.

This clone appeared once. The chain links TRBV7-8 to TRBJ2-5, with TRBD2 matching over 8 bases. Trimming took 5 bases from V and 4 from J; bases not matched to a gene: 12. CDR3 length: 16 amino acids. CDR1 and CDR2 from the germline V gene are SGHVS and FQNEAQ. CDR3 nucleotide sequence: TGTGCCAGCAGCCTATTTCGCGGGGGGACTGGAGAGACCCAGTACTTC. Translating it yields CASSLFRGGTGETQYF.

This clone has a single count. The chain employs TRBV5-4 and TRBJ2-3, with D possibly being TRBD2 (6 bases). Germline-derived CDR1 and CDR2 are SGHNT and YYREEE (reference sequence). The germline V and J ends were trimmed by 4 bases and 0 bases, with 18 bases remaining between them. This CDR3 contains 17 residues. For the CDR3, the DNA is TGTGCCAGCAGCAAGACTAGTGGGGGGATGAGCACAGATACGCAGTATTTT. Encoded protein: CASSKTSGGMSTDTQYF. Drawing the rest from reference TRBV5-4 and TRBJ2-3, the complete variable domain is ETGVTQSPTHLIKTRGQQVTLRCSSQSGHNTVSWYQQALGQGPQFIFQYYREEENGRGNFPPRFSGLQFPNYSSELNVNALELDDSALYLCASSKTSGGMSTDTQYFGPGTRLTVL.

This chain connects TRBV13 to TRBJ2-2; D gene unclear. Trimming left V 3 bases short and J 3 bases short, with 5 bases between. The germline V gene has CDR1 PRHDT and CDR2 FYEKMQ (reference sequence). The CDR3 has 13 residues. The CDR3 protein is CASSFGDTGELFF. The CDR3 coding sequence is TGTGCCAGCAGCTTCGGAGACACCGGGGAGCTGTTTTTT.

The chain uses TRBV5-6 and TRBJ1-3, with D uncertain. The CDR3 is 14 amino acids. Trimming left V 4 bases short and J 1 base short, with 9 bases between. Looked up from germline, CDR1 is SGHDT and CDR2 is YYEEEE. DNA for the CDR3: TGTGCCAGCAGCAGTTGGCAGTCTGGAAACACCATATATTTT. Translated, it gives CASSSWQSGNTIYF. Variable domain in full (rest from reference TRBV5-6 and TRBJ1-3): DAGVTQSPTHLIKTRGQQVTLRCSPKSGHDTVSWYQQALGQGPQFIFQYYEEEERQRGNFPDRFSGHQFPNYSSELNVNALLLGDSALYLCASSSWQSGNTIYFGEGSWLTVV.

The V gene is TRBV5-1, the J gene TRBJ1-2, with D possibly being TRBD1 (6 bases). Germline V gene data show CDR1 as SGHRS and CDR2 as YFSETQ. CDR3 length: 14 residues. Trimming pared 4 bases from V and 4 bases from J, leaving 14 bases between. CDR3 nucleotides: TGCGCCAGCAGCCAAACGGGGGGCGCCTATGGCTACACCTTC. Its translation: CASSQTGGAYGYTF.

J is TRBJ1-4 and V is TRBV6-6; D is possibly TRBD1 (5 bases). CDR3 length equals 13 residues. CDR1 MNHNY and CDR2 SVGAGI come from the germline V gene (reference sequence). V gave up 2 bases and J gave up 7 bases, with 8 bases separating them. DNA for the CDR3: TGTGCCAGCAGTTACAGGGGAAGTGAAAAACTGTTTTTT. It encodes CASSYRGSEKLFF.

CDR3 residues: CAISESQGLGNEQFF. The CDR3 DNA follows: TGTGCCATCAGTGAGTCTCAGGGACTGGGCAATGAGCAGTTCTTC. This chain uses TRBV10-3 with TRBJ2-1, with D possibly being TRBD2 (6 bases). The CDR3 is 15 amino acids. V was shortened by 0 bases and J by 6 bases, with 12 bases between the two germline ends. From germline, CDR1 is ENHRY and CDR2 SYGVKD.

The DNA of the CDR3 is TGTGCCAGCAGCTTAGGAGGGACTGGGGCCAACGTCCTGACTTTC. Encoded protein: CASSLGGTGANVLTF. The V gene is TRBV7-3, the J gene TRBJ2-6; D is possibly TRBD2 (6 bases). Germline loops: CDR1 SGHTA, CDR2 FQGTGA. V lost 2 bases and J 2 bases, leaving 7 bases between the germline ends. The CDR3 consists of 15 residues.

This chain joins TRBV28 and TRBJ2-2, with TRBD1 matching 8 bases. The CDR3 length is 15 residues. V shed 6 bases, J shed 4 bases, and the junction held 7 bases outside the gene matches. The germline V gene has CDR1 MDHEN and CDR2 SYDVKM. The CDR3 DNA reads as TGTGCCAGCAGAACTACAGGGGGTATCACCGGGGAGCTGTTTTTT. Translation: CASRTTGGITGELFF.

The CDR3 bases are TGTGCCAGCAGCTTGGGGTATAGCTCCTACAATGAGCAGTTCTTC. Translation: CASSLGYSSYNEQFF. The chain is built from TRBV5-4 and TRBJ2-1; no clear D. Trimming cost V 0 bases and J 0 bases, with 7 bases left between them. CDR1 is SGHNT and CDR2 is YYREEE in the germline V gene (reference sequence). The CDR3 spans 15 residues.

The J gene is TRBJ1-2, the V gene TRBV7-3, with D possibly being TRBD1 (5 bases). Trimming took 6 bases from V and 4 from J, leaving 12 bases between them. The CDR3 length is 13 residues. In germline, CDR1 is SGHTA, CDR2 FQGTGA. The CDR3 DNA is TGTGCCAGCAGTCCAACAGGAGCCTATGGCTACACCTTC. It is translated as CASSPTGAYGYTF.

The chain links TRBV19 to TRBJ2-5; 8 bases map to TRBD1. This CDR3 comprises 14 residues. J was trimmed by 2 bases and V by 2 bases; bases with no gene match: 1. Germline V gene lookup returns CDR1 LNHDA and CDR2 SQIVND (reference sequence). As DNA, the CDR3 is TGTGCCAGTAGTATACAGGGGGCGCAAGAGACCCAGTACTTC. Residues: CASSIQGAQETQYF.

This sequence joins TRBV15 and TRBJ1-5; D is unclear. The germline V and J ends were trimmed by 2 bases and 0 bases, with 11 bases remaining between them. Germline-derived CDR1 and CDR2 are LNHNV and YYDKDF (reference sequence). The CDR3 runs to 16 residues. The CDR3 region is CATSRQQPFSNQPQHF. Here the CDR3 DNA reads TGTGCCACCAGCAGACAACAACCCTTTAGCAATCAGCCCCAGCATTTT. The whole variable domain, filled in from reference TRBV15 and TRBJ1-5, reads DAMVIQNPRYQVTQFGKPVTLSCSQTLNHNVMYWYQQKSSQAPKLLFHYYDKDFNNEADTPDNFQSRRPNTSFCFLDIRSPGLGDTAMYLCATSRQQPFSNQPQHFGDGTRLSIL.

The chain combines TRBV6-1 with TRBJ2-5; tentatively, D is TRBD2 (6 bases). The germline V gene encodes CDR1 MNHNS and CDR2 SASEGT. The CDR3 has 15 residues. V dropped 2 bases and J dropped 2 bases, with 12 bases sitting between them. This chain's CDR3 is CASSELGGSQETQYF. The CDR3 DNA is TGTGCCAGCAGTGAATTGGGAGGCAGTCAAGAGACCCAGTACTTC.

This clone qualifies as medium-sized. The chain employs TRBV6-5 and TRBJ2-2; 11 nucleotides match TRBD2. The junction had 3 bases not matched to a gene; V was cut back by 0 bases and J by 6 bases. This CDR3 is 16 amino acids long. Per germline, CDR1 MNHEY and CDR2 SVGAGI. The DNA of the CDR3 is TGTGCCAGCAGTTACTCCCCTAGCGGGGGGTCCGGGGAGCTGTTTTTT. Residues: CASSYSPSGGSGELFF.

The CDR3 region has the DNA TGTGCCAGCAGAAAGCAGGGGGAGTGGGGCGGCATTCAGTACTTC. Translating gives CASRKQGEWGGIQYF. This rearrangement joins TRBV27 to TRBJ2-4; 7 nucleotides match TRBD1. The CDR3 consists of 15 residues. Germline V gene lookup returns CDR1 MNHEY and CDR2 SMNVEV (reference sequence). The V segment lost 6 bases and the J segment 9 bases; nucleotides outside the gene matches: 14.

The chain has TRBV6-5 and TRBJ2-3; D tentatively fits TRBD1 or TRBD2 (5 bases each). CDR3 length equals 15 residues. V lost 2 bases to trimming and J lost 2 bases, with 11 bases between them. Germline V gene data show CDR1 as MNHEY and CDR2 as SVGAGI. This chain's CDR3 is CASSYGWGNTDTQYF. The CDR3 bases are TGTGCCAGCAGTTACGGGTGGGGGAACACAGATACGCAGTATTTT.

The CDR3 DNA sequence: TGTGCCAGCAGCCATGAAATAGGGAACACTGAAGCTTTCTTT. Its translation: CASSHEIGNTEAFF. The gene calls are TRBV3-1 (or the pseudogene TRBV3-2) and TRBJ1-1; D not resolved. This CDR3 is built from 14 residues. With 3 bases removed from V and 1 base from J, the gap between germline ends came to 9 bases. Germline V lookup: CDR1 LGHDT, CDR2 YNNKEL (reference sequence).

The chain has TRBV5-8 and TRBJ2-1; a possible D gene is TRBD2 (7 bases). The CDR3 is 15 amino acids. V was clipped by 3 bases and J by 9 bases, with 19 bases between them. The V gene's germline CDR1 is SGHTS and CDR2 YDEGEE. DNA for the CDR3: TGTGCCAGCAGCTCTATGTGGGGGGGCCTTACTGAGCAGTTCTTC. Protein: CASSSMWGGLTEQFF.